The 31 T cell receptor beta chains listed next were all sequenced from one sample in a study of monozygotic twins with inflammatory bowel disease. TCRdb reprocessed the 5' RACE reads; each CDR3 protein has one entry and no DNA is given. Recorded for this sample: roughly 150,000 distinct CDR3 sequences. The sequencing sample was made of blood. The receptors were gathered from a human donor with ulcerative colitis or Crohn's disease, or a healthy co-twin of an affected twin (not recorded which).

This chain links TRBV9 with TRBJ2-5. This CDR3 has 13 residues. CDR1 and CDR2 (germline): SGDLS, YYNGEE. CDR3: CASSVSLQETQYF.

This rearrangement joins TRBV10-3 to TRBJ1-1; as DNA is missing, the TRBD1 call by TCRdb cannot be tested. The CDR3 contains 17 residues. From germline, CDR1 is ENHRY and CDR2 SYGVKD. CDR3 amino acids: CAISELLAGATNTEAFF.

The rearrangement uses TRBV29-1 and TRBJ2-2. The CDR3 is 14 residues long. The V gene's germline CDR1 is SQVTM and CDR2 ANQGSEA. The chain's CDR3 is CIVDSQANTGELFF.

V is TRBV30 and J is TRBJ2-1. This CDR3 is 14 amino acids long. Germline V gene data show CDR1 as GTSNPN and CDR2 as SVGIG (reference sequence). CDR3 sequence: CAFFDRSSYNEQFF.

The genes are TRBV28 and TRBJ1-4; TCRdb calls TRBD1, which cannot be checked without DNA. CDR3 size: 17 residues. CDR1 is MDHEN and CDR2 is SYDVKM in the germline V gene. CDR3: CASSFDPGGPNNEKLFF.

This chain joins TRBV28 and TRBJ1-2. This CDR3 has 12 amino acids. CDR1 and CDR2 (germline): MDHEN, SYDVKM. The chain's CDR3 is CASSSQTYGYTF.

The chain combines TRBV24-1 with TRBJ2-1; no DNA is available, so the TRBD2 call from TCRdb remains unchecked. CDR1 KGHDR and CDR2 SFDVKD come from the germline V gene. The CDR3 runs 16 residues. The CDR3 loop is CATSDLSGRSYNEQFF.

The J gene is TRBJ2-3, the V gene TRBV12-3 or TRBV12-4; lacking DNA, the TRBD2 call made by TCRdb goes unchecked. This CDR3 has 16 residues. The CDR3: CASSSRGLAGDDTQYF.

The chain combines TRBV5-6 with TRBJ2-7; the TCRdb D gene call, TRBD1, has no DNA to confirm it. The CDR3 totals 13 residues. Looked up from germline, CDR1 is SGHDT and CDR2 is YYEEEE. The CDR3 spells CASSPRGQYEQYF.

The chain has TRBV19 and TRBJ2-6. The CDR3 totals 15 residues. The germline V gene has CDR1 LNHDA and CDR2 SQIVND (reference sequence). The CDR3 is CASSVAGSGANVLTF. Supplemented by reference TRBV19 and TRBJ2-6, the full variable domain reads DGGITQSPKYLFRKEGQNVTLSCEQNLNHDAMYWYRQDPGQGLRLIYYSQIVNDFQKGDIAEGYSVSREKKESFPLTVTSAQKNPTAFYLCASSVAGSGANVLTFGAGSRLTVL.

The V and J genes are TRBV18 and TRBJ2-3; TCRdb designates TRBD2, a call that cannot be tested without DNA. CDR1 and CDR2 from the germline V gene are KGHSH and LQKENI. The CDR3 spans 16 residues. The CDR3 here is CASSPNPSGRYYTQYF.

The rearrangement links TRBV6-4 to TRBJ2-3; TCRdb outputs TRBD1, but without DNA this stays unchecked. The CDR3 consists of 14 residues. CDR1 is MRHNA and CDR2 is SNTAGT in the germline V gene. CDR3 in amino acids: CASSGQGGADTQYF.

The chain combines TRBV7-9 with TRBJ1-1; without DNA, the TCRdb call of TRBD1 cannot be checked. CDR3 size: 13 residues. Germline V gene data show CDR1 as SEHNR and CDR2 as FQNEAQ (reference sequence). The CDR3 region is CASTSLSGLEAFF. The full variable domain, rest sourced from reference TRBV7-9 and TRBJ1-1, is DTGVSQNPRHKITKRGQNVTFRCDPISEHNRLYWYRQTLGQGPEFLTYFQNEAQLEKSRLLSDRFSAERPKGSFSTLEIQRTEQGDSAMYLCASTSLSGLEAFFGQGTRLTVV.

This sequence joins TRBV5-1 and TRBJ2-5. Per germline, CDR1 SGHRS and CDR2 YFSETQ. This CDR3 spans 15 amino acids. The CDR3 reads CASSLPTGDQETQYF. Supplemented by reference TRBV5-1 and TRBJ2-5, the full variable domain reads KAGVTQTPRYLIKTRGQQVTLSCSPISGHRSVSWYQQTPGQGLQFLFEYFSETQRNKGNFPGRFSGRQFSNSRSEMNVSTLELGDSALYLCASSLPTGDQETQYFGPGTRLLVL.

The CDR3 region is CASSKGTATVEKLFF. The rearrangement uses TRBV2 and TRBJ1-4; TCRdb indicates TRBD1, and absent DNA this call remains unverified. The CDR3 consists of 15 residues. The germline V gene has CDR1 SNHLY and CDR2 FYNNEI.

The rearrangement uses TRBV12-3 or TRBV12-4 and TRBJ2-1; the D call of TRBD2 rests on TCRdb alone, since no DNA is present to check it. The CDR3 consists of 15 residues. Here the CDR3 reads CASSLGDGGYNEQFF.

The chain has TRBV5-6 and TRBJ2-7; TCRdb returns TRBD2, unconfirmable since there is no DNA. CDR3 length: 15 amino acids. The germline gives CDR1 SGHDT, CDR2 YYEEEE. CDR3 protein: CASSLGLASGDEQYF.

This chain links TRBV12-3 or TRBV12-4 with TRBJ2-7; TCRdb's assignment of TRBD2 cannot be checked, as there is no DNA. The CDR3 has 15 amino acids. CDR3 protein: CASSEGGPSSYEQYF.

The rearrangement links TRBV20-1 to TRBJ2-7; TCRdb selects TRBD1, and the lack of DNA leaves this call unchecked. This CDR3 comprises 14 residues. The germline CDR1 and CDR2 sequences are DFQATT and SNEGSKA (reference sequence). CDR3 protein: CSAIGTASSYEQYF.

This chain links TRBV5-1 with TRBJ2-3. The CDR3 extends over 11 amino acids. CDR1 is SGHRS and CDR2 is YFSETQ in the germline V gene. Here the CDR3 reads CASSLVDTQYF. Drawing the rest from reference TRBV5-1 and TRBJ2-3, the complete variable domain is KAGVTQTPRYLIKTRGQQVTLSCSPISGHRSVSWYQQTPGQGLQFLFEYFSETQRNKGNFPGRFSGRQFSNSRSEMNVSTLELGDSALYLCASSLVDTQYFGPGTRLTVL.

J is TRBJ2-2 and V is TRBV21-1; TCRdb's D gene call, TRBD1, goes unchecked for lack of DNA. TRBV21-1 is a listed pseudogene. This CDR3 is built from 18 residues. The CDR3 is CASSKAGGTTVDTGELFF.

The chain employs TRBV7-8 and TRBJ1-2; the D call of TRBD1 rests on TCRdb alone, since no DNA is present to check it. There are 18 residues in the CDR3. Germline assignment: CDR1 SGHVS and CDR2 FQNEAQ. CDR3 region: CASSLVSRLDRGVYGYTF.

CDR3 sequence reads: CASSRWDSYSNQPQHF. The chain recombines TRBV6-2 or TRBV6-3 with TRBJ1-5; without DNA, the TCRdb call of TRBD1 cannot be checked. The CDR3 runs to 16 residues. CDR1 is MNHEY, CDR2 SVGEGT, per germline.

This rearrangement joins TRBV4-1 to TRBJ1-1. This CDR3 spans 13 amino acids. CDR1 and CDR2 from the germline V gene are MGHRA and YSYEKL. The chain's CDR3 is CASSQERDTEAFF.

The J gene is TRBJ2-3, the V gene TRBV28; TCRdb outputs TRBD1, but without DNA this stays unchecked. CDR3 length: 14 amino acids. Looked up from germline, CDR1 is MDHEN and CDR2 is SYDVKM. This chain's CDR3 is CASRRDRARDTQYF. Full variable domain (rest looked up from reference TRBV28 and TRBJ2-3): DVKVTQSSRYLVKRTGEKVFLECVQDMDHENMFWYRQDPGLGLRLIYFSYDVKMKEKGDIPEGYSVSREKKERFSLILESASTNQTSMYLCASRRDRARDTQYFGPGTRLTVL.

CDR3 region: CSARVLAGLQETQYF. V is TRBV20-1 and J is TRBJ2-5; TCRdb's D gene call, TRBD2, goes unchecked for lack of DNA. Germline CDR1 and CDR2: DFQATT and SNEGSKA (reference sequence). The CDR3 consists of 15 residues.

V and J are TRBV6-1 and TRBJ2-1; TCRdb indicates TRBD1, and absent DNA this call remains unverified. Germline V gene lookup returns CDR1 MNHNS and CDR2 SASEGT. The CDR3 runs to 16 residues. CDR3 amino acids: CASIPGGWGTYNEQFF.

CDR3 amino acids: CASSNRPGGPNEQFF. This chain joins TRBV21-1 and TRBJ2-1; TCRdb picks TRBD2, but there is no DNA to check that call. TRBV21-1 is a recognized pseudogene. CDR3 size: 15 residues.

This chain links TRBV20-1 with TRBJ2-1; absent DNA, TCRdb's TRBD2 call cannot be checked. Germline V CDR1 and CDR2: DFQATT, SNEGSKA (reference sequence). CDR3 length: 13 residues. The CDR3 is CSARLANYNEQFF.

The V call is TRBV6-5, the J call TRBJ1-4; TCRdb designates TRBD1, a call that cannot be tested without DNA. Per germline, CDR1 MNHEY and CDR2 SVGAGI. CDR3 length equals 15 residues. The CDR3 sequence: CASSSYRTLEEKLFF.

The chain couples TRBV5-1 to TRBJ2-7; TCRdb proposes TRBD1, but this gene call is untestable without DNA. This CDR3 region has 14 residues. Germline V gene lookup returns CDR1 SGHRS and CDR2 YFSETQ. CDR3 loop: CASRQTGGVYEQYF.